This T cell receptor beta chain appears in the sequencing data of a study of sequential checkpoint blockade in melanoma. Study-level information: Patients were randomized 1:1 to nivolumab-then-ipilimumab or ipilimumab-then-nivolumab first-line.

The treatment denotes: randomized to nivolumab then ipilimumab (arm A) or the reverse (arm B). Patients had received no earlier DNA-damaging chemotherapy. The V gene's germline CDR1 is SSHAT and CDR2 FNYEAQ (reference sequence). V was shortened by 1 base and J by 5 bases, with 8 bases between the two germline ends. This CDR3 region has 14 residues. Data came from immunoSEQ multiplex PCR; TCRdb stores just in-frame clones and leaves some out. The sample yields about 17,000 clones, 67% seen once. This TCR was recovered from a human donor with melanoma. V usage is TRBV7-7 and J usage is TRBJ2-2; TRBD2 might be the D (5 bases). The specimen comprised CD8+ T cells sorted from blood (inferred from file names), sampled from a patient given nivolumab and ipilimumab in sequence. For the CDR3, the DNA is TGTGCCAGCAGCTTAGGTTCGGGGACCGGGGAGCTGTTTTTT. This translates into CASSLGSGTGELFF.